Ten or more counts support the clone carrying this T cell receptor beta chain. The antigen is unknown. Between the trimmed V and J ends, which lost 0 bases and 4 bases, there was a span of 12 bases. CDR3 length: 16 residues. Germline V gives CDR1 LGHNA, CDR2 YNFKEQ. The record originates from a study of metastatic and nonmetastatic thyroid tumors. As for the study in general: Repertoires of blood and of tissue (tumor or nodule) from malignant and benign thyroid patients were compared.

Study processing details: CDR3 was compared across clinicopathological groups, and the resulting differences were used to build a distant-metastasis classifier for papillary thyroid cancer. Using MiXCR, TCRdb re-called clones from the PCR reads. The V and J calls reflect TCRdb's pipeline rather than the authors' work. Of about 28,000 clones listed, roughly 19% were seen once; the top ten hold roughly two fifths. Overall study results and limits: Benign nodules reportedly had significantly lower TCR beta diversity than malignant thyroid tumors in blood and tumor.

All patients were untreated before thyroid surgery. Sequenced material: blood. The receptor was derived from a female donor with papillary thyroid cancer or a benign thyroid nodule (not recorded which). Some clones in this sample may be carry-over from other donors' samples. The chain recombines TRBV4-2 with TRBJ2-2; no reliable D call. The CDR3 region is CASSQDYISGTGELFF. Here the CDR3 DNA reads TGTGCCAGCAGCCAAGATTACATTTCTGGCACCGGGGAGCTGTTTTTT.